The 14 T cell receptor beta chains below all came from one sample that was sequenced in a study of a mutant IDH1 vaccine in newly diagnosed glioma. The data were produced by immunoSEQ multiplex PCR, yet TCRdb's version contains in-frame clones alone and is incomplete. The sample lists around 52,000 clones, around 89% occurring once. Time point indicated: week 5, during vaccination. The vaccine gave 300 ug of a 20-mer mutant IDH1 peptide subcutaneously per dose. Their specific antigens are unknown. The input for sequencing was PBMCs, taken from a glioma patient whose treatment included an IDH1 peptide vaccine. The receptors originated from a woman aged 40 to 55 with glioma.

This clone was detected once. The rearrangement joins TRBV5-1 to TRBJ2-3, with TRBD2 identical over 13 bases. The CDR3 is made up of 17 amino acids. Germline values: CDR1 SGHRS, CDR2 YFSETQ. Trimming at V came to 1 base and at J to 3 bases, leaving 5 bases not matched to a gene. The CDR3 is CASSLQGTSGKTDTQYF. CDR3 in DNA: TGCGCCAGCAGCTTGCAAGGGACTAGCGGGAAGACAGATACGCAGTATTTT.

This chain uses TRBV5-4 with TRBJ2-7; 7 bases line up with TRBD2. CDR1 is SGHNT and CDR2 is YYREEE in the germline V gene (reference sequence). V lost 0 bases, J lost 4 bases, and 4 bases stayed unmatched. This CDR3 has 14 amino acids. CDR3 coding DNA: TGTGCCAGCAGCTTGGCCGGGACTAATTACGAGCAGTACTTC. This translates into CASSLAGTNYEQYF.

The V call is TRBV6-5, the J call TRBJ1-2, with 11 bases lining up with TRBD1. Germline V CDR1 and CDR2: MNHEY, SVGAGI. The CDR3 sequence is 15 residues long. V gave up 4 bases and J gave up 4 bases; unmatched junction bases: 5. This chain's CDR3 is CASSWTGGEIYGYTF. In nucleotides, the CDR3 is TGTGCCAGCAGTTGGACAGGGGGCGAGATCTATGGCTACACCTTC.

The chain recombines TRBV14 with TRBJ1-4, with 10 bases aligning to TRBD1. The V gene's germline CDR1 is SGHDN and CDR2 FVKESK. The V segment lost 2 bases and the J segment 5 bases; nucleotides outside the gene matches: 11. The CDR3 covers 18 residues. The CDR3 nucleotides are TGTGCCAGCAGCCAAATTACCTTCCGGACAGGGGGGAATGAAAAACTGTTTTTT. Protein sequence: CASSQITFRTGGNEKLFF.

The V call is TRBV5-1, the J call TRBJ2-2; D may correspond to TRBD1 or TRBD2 (6 bases each). Per the germline V gene, CDR1 is SGHRS and CDR2 is YFSETQ. CDR3 length equals 13 residues. V gave up 1 base and J gave up 6 bases, with 7 bases separating them. The CDR3 protein is CASSLRGPGELFF. In nucleotides, the CDR3 is TGCGCCAGCAGCTTGCGGGGGCCCGGGGAGCTGTTTTTT.

This chain connects TRBV29-1 to TRBJ2-1; 14 nucleotides match TRBD2. This CDR3 has 14 amino acids. With V trimmed by 4 bases and J by 6 bases, 2 bases remained unmatched. Germline V gene data show CDR1 as SQVTM and CDR2 as ANQGSEA. CDR3 sequence (DNA): TGCAGCGTTGGGACTAGCGGGAGGCTCAATGAGCAGTTCTTC. Translated, it gives CSVGTSGRLNEQFF.

This clone was recorded only once. The rearrangement joins TRBV13 to TRBJ1-3; the D is unclear. Germline-derived CDR1 and CDR2 are PRHDT and FYEKMQ (reference sequence). The CDR3 runs 13 residues. V was trimmed by 5 bases and J by 4 bases, leaving 9 bases between them. CDR3 in amino acids: CASSQRVGNTIYF. The CDR3 region has the DNA TGTGCCAGCAGCCAACGGGTCGGAAACACCATATATTTT.

The chain couples TRBV19 to TRBJ2-7; D is undetermined. Germline V gene lookup returns CDR1 LNHDA and CDR2 SQIVND (reference sequence). V was pared by 7 bases and J by 0 bases, with 10 bases between. CDR3 size: 13 residues. The CDR3 spells CASTPTDSYEQYF. The CDR3 coding sequence is TGTGCCAGTACCCCGACGGACTCCTACGAGCAGTACTTC.

This clone was observed a handful of times. V gene TRBV7-9 combines with J gene TRBJ2-1; TRBD1 matches 8 bases. After removal of 5 bases from V and 3 bases from J, the junction contained 6 bases not matched to a gene. Germline CDR1 is SEHNR and CDR2 is FQNEAQ (reference sequence). CDR3 length: 15 residues. The CDR3 region is CASSKTGGIYNEQFF. As DNA, the CDR3 is TGTGCCAGCAGCAAAACAGGGGGTATCTACAATGAGCAGTTCTTC.

This rearrangement joins TRBV4-3 to TRBJ1-6; perhaps TRBD1 as D (6 bases). Trimming cost V 4 bases and J 0 bases, with 13 bases left between them. This CDR3 is 17 amino acids long. Germline CDR1 LGHNA, CDR2 YSLEER. The CDR3 DNA reads as TGCGCCAGCAGCCCGCGGACAGTTAACTCCTATAATTCACCCCTCCACTTT. This codes for CASSPRTVNSYNSPLHF.

This clone was counted a few times. This sample includes further DNA sequences coding for the same CDR3. The chain has TRBV19 and TRBJ2-5; D is possibly TRBD1 (6 bases). CDR1 is LNHDA and CDR2 is SQIVND in the germline V gene (reference sequence). V shed 8 bases and J shed 5 bases, with 12 bases lying between them. The CDR3 consists of 12 residues. The CDR3 reads CASRQAGETQYF. Here the CDR3 DNA reads TGTGCCAGTCGACAGGCGGGCGAGACCCAGTACTTC.

The chain links TRBV29-1 to TRBJ1-2; D gene uncertain. CDR1 is SQVTM, CDR2 ANQGSEA, per germline. There are 16 residues in the CDR3. Trimming took off 4 bases at V and 0 bases at J, with 18 bases between the two ends. The CDR3 DNA is TGCAGCGTTGCCTCTACTGCAGGCCTAGCTAACTATGGCTACACCTTC. Translation gives CSVASTAGLANYGYTF.

This chain joins TRBV10-2 and TRBJ2-2; 7 bases map to TRBD1. Germline CDR1 and CDR2: WSHSY and SAAADI. V trimming: 4 bases; J trimming: 7 bases; junction bases outside the gene matches: 6. The CDR3 contains 14 residues. CDR3: CASSVDRAVGELFF. For the CDR3, the DNA is TGCGCCAGCAGTGTCGACAGGGCTGTCGGGGAGCTGTTTTTT.

This clone has only a few counts. This rearrangement joins TRBV27 to TRBJ2-1, with D hard to call. This CDR3 is built from 13 residues. The germline V gene encodes CDR1 MNHEY and CDR2 SMNVEV (reference sequence). The ends were cut back, 10 bases at V and 10 bases at J, with 20 bases in the middle. CDR3 sequence (DNA): TGTGCCATCAAGGATTACACAATGGGGGAGCAGTTCTTC. Residues: CAIKDYTMGEQFF.